This TCR beta chain was identified in a study of blood T cell repertoires in COVID-19. The CDR3 spans 14 residues. The V end lost 8 bases, the J end lost 0 bases, and 14 bases lay between the germline ends. The germline gives CDR1 SGHNT, CDR2 YENEEA. TCRdb's copy holds only in-frame clones and misses some; the assay was immunoSEQ multiplex PCR. This table has around 460,000 clones, 85% to 90% appearing once. The chain recombines TRBV11-3 with TRBJ2-7; TRBD1 is a possible D gene (7 bases). The specimen was peripheral blood. The sequence was obtained from a man between 18 and 29 years old with COVID-19, enrolled during active disease. The CDR3 DNA is TGTGCCAGCCGGCGGGACAGTTACTCCTACGAGCAGTACTTC. It encodes CASRRDSYSYEQYF.